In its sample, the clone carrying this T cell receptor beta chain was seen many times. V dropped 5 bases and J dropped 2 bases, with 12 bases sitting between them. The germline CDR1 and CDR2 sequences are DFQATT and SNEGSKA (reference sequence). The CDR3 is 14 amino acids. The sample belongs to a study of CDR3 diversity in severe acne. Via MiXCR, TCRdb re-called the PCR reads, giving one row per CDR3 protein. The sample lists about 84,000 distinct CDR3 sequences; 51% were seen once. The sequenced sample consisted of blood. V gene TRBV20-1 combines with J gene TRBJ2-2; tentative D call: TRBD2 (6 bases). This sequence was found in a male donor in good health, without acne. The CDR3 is CSAPLALNTGELFF. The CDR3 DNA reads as TGCAGTGCTCCCCTAGCGCTCAACACCGGGGAGCTGTTTTTT.